These 13 T cell receptor beta chains originate from one sample sequenced in a study of STAT5B mutations in CD4+ large granular lymphocyte leukemia. Profiled with immunoSEQ multiplex PCR; TCRdb holds only in-frame clones, not every one. The sample holds about 45,000 clones; roughly 85% are singletons and the top ten take 2.6%. Material: CD4+ T cells from blood buffy coats. The receptors derive from a human donor in good health.

The sample holds a few counts of this clone. V is TRBV18 and J is TRBJ1-3; the D gene is possibly TRBD1 (6 bases). Germline loops: CDR1 KGHSH, CDR2 LQKENI. Trimming removed 3 bases at V and 8 bases at J, with 8 bases between. This CDR3 has 12 residues. The CDR3 DNA reads as TGTGCCAGCTCACCGGAGGGGGACACCATATATTTT. Its protein product is CASSPEGDTIYF.

Written as DNA, the CDR3 is TGTGCCAGCAGTACTAGCGGGAGCACAGATACGCAGTATTTT. The encoded protein is CASSTSGSTDTQYF. The chain is built from TRBV9 and TRBJ2-3, with TRBD2 matching over 9 bases. The V gene end was trimmed by 5 bases and the J gene end by 0 bases; junction bases not matched to a gene: 1. The germline gives CDR1 SGDLS, CDR2 YYNGEE. This CDR3 is built from 14 residues.

The chain uses TRBV5-1 and TRBJ2-7, with no clear D. Trimming pared 0 bases from V and 2 bases from J, leaving 9 bases between. The CDR3 loop spans 14 amino acids. From germline, CDR1 is SGHRS and CDR2 YFSETQ. CDR3 protein: CASSLDLRAYEQYF. DNA for the CDR3: TGCGCCAGCAGCTTGGATTTAAGGGCCTACGAGCAGTACTTC.

The rearrangement joins TRBV14 to TRBJ1-4; no reliable D call. V was shortened by 2 bases and J by 14 bases, with 18 bases between the two germline ends. Germline CDR1 and CDR2: SGHDN and FVKESK. This CDR3 contains 14 residues. DNA for the CDR3: TGTGCCAGCAGCCAATGGGCCTCCCAGGAGTTGCTGTTTTTT. Its protein product is CASSQWASQELLFF.

The chain recombines TRBV5-1 with TRBJ1-2; D remains ambiguous. Trimming removed 0 bases from V and 5 bases from J, with 5 bases in between. Germline V lookup: CDR1 SGHRS, CDR2 YFSETQ. This CDR3 is built from 12 residues. In DNA, the CDR3 is TGCGCCAGCAGCTTGGGACCGTATGGCTACACCTTC. Amino acids: CASSLGPYGYTF.

The J gene is TRBJ2-7, the V gene TRBV28; possibly TRBD1 or TRBD2 for D (5 bases each). V gave up 6 bases and J gave up 0 bases, with 15 bases separating them. From germline, CDR1 is MDHEN and CDR2 SYDVKM. CDR3 size: 15 residues. In DNA form, the CDR3 reads TGTGCCAGCAGACGTGGGGGATCCCGCTCCTACGAGCAGTACTTC. It is translated as CASRRGGSRSYEQYF.

V is TRBV5-1 and J is TRBJ2-2, with no clear D. The CDR3 is 14 residues long. V was pared by 5 bases and J by 0 bases, with 8 bases between. Germline V lookup: CDR1 SGHRS, CDR2 YFSETQ. CDR3 bases: TGCGCCAGCAGAGACTCCCCGAACACCGGGGAGCTGTTTTTT. Amino acids: CASRDSPNTGELFF.

The rearrangement uses TRBV7-2 and TRBJ2-7, with D perhaps being TRBD1 or TRBD2 (6 bases each). Germline CDR1 and CDR2: SGHTA and FQGNSA. The CDR3 length is 17 residues. The ends were cut back, 5 bases at V and 1 base at J, with 21 bases in the middle. The CDR3 bases are TGTGCCAGCAGCCCCCGCCCCCCGGGCGGGACATCCTACGAGCAGTACTTC. It encodes CASSPRPPGGTSYEQYF.

The CDR3 DNA reads TGTGCCAGCAGCCCGAGGGGGGCCCTCGGTGGTAACACCATATATTTT. Protein sequence: CASSPRGALGGNTIYF. J is TRBJ1-3 and V is TRBV7-8; perhaps TRBD1 as D (6 bases). Trimming removed 5 bases at V and 7 bases at J, with 21 bases between. The CDR3 contains 16 residues. Germline V gives CDR1 SGHVS, CDR2 FQNEAQ. The variable domain in full, with the rest retrieved from reference TRBV7-8 and TRBJ1-3, is GAGVSQSPRYKVAKRGQDVALRCDPISGHVSLFWYQQALGQGPEFLTYFQNEAQLDKSGLPSDRFFAERPEGSVSTLKIQRTQQEDSAVYLCASSPRGALGGNTIYFGEGSWLTVV.

In DNA, the CDR3 is TGCGCCAGCAGCCCGAGCGGGAGCGCAGATACGCAGTATTTT. This gives the protein CASSPSGSADTQYF. The chain joins TRBV5-1 to TRBJ2-3; 8 nucleotides match TRBD2. This CDR3 comprises 14 residues. Germline V gives CDR1 SGHRS, CDR2 YFSETQ. Germline trimming cut 4 bases from V and 4 bases from J; bases unmatched to any gene: 5.

This chain connects TRBV27 to TRBJ2-7; possible D gene TRBD2, 5 bases. V was shortened by 2 bases and J by 6 bases, with 14 bases between the two germline ends. Germline lookup yields CDR1 MNHEY and CDR2 SMNVEV (reference sequence). The CDR3 is 14 amino acids. For the CDR3, the DNA is TGTGCCAGCAGTTTAGAGGGATGGAACGGCGAGCAGTACTTC. This translates into CASSLEGWNGEQYF.

In this sample, this clone turned up once. The rearrangement links TRBV7-8 to TRBJ2-7; possible D gene TRBD1, 7 bases. Per germline, CDR1 SGHVS and CDR2 FQNEAQ. Trimming took 4 bases from V and 6 from J, leaving 19 bases between them. The CDR3 is 15 residues long. CDR3 in DNA: TGTGCCAGCAGCTCCGGAGGAGGGGGCACGTCCGAGCAGTACTTC. Amino acids: CASSSGGGGTSEQYF.

The chain couples TRBV6-6 to TRBJ1-5; D might be TRBD1 (6 bases). V shed 6 bases and J shed 4 bases, with 13 bases lying between them. Looked up from germline, CDR1 is MNHNY and CDR2 is SVGAGI (reference sequence). The CDR3 sequence is 14 residues long. CDR3 sequence reads: CASRKGQSNQPQHF. In nucleotides, the CDR3 is TGTGCCAGCAGGAAAGGACAGTCAAATCAGCCCCAGCATTTT.